This T cell receptor (beta chain) came from a study of T cell repertoires in cytomegalovirus infection. On this clonotype: Its antigen is undetermined.

V lost 2 bases and J lost 6, with 8 bases in between. Germline values: CDR1 SGHDT, CDR2 YYEEEE. This CDR3 comprises 13 residues. MiXCR, applied by TCRdb to the reads, yields one record per CDR3 protein. The sample includes about 89,000 distinct CDR3 sequences, 25% to 30% of them seen just once. This sample comprised CD8+ T cells from cultured PBMCs, obtained from culture after CMV antigen stimulation. This chain connects TRBV5-6 to TRBJ2-2; no reliable D call. The clonotype was recovered from a human donor in good health (CMV status not recorded). Some clones in this sample may be carry-over from other donors' samples. The CDR3 coding sequence is TGTGCCAGCAGCTTTCGAGACTCCGGGGAGCTGTTTTTT. Translated, it gives CASSFRDSGELFF. The whole variable domain, remainder taken from reference TRBV5-6 and TRBJ2-2, is DAGVTQSPTHLIKTRGQQVTLRCSPKSGHDTVSWYQQALGQGPQFIFQYYEEEERQRGNFPDRFSGHQFPNYSSELNVNALLLGDSALYLCASSFRDSGELFFGEGSRLTVL.